A single sample is the source of the 25 T cell receptor beta chains below, sequenced in a study of graft-versus-host responses after intestinal transplantation. TCRdb keeps only in-frame clones here, not all; method: immunoSEQ multiplex PCR. The data show approximately 24,000 clones, more than 85% seen once. The sequencing here drew on PBMCs, taken just over 38 days after intestinal transplant. The receptors come from a human patient who received an intestinal transplant, so some T cells may come from the graft donor.

The chain recombines TRBV4-1 with TRBJ1-1, with D perhaps TRBD1 (6 bases). V was cut by 6 bases and J by 1 base, with 18 bases left in between. Germline values: CDR1 MGHRA, CDR2 YSYEKL. CDR3 length: 16 residues. CDR3 in amino acids: CASRPFYREGNTEAFF. Here the CDR3 DNA reads TGCGCCAGCAGGCCGTTTTACAGGGAAGGGAACACTGAAGCTTTCTTT.

This clone was seen a single time. V gene TRBV27 combines with J gene TRBJ2-7, with 11 bases lining up with TRBD2. Trimming removed 6 bases from V and 4 bases from J; junction bases left unmatched: 11. The germline V gene has CDR1 MNHEY and CDR2 SMNVEV (reference sequence). The CDR3 is made up of 16 amino acids. CDR3 sequence (DNA): TGTGCCAGCAGCCCCCTGGGACTAGCGGATGGTTACGAGCAGTACTTC. This translates into CASSPLGLADGYEQYF.

The chain couples TRBV5-8 to TRBJ2-2, with unresolved D. Trimming cost V 0 bases and J 7 bases, with 10 bases left between them. Germline-derived CDR1 and CDR2 are SGHTS and YDEGEE. This CDR3 is 14 amino acids long. The CDR3 here is CASSLEIPLGELFF. CDR3 nucleotide sequence: TGTGCCAGCAGCTTGGAGATACCCCTCGGGGAGCTGTTTTTT. The entire variable domain, with the rest obtained from reference TRBV5-8 and TRBJ2-2, is as follows: EAGVTQSPTHLIKTRGQQATLRCSPISGHTSVYWYQQALGLGLQFLLWYDEGEERNRGNFPPRFSGRQFPNYSSELNVNALELEDSALYLCASSLEIPLGELFFGEGSRLTVL.

The V gene is TRBV10-3, the J gene TRBJ2-3; TRBD1 or TRBD2 may be the D gene (5 bases each). Trimming pared 3 bases from V and 0 bases from J, leaving 16 bases between. This CDR3 has 17 amino acids. CDR1 ENHRY and CDR2 SYGVKD come from the germline V gene. The chain's CDR3 is CAISETGTPSSTDTQYF. In nucleotides, the CDR3 is TGTGCCATCAGTGAAACCGGGACCCCGAGTAGCACAGATACGCAGTATTTT.

The V gene is TRBV28, the J gene TRBJ2-3, with TRBD2 matching over 9 bases. CDR3 length: 13 amino acids. Germline V gene data show CDR1 as MDHEN and CDR2 as SYDVKM. Trimming removed 10 bases from V and 5 bases from J; junction bases left unmatched: 7. For the CDR3, the DNA is TGTGCCACCTCTAGCGGGATGGGAGATACGCAGTATTTT. Protein: CATSSGMGDTQYF.

The rearrangement links TRBV15 to TRBJ2-1, with 8 positions matching TRBD2. Germline trimming cut 1 base from V and 6 bases from J; bases unmatched to any gene: 11. The CDR3 is 17 residues long. The germline V gene encodes CDR1 LNHNV and CDR2 YYDKDF (reference sequence). In DNA form, the CDR3 reads TGTGCCACCAGCAGAGTCCCCGCGAGCGGGAGAGCCAATGAGCAGTTCTTC. Translation: CATSRVPASGRANEQFF. Full variable domain (outside the CDR3, taken from reference TRBV15 and TRBJ2-1): DAMVIQNPRYQVTQFGKPVTLSCSQTLNHNVMYWYQQKSSQAPKLLFHYYDKDFNNEADTPDNFQSRRPNTSFCFLDIRSPGLGDTAMYLCATSRVPASGRANEQFFGPGTRLTVL.

CDR3 nucleotide sequence: TGTGCCAGCAGTGAAAGGTTCGGAAGAAGGGCCTACGAGCAGTACTTC. Its translation: CASSERFGRRAYEQYF. The chain links TRBV2 to TRBJ2-7; D gene unclear. The CDR3 loop spans 16 amino acids. Trimming took off 2 bases at V and 2 bases at J, with 16 bases between the two ends. Germline CDR1 and CDR2: SNHLY and FYNNEI.

The rearrangement uses TRBV7-6 and TRBJ2-3, with D uncertain. Between the trimmed V and J ends, which lost 7 bases and 4 bases, there was a span of 15 bases. Germline assignment: CDR1 SGHVS and CDR2 FNYEAQ. The length of the CDR3 is 14 residues. Written as DNA, the CDR3 is TGTGCCAGCACCCCGGTGGGCGCCGCAGATACGCAGTATTTT. It codes for CASTPVGAADTQYF. The variable domain in full, with the rest retrieved from reference TRBV7-6 and TRBJ2-3, is GAGVSQSPRYKVTKRGQDVALRCDPISGHVSLYWYRQALGQGPEFLTYFNYEAQQDKSGLPNDRFSAERPEGSISTLTIQRTEQRDSAMYRCASTPVGAADTQYFGPGTRLTVL.

Here the CDR3 reads CASSYSLAGRYNEQFF. CDR3 coding DNA: TGTGCCAGCAGTTACTCGCTAGCGGGGCGATACAATGAGCAGTTCTTC. The rearrangement joins TRBV6-5 to TRBJ2-1, with 9 positions matching TRBD2. CDR3 length: 16 residues. The J segment lost 4 bases and the V segment lost 0 bases, leaving 4 bases of the junction unmatched. The germline gives CDR1 MNHEY, CDR2 SVGAGI.

This chain joins TRBV6-6 and TRBJ2-7, with 10 positions matching TRBD2. J gave up 3 bases and V 6 bases, and 2 bases lay outside the gene matches. Germline CDR1 MNHNY, CDR2 SVGAGI (reference sequence). The CDR3 has 13 residues. CDR3 sequence (DNA): TGTGCCAGCAGCGGACTAGCGGTCTACGAGCAGTACTTC. This gives the protein CASSGLAVYEQYF.

The chain has TRBV4-1 and TRBJ2-7; D gene uncertain. The CDR3 runs to 12 residues. V dropped 3 bases and J dropped 6 bases, with 9 bases sitting between them. Germline-derived CDR1 and CDR2 are MGHRA and YSYEKL. The CDR3 protein is CASSQNQAEQYF. For the CDR3, the DNA is TGCGCCAGCAGCCAGAACCAGGCCGAGCAGTACTTC.

This chain connects TRBV7-9 to TRBJ1-4; tentative D call: TRBD1 (6 bases). The length of the CDR3 is 15 residues. Germline assignment: CDR1 SEHNR and CDR2 FQNEAQ (reference sequence). V lost 7 bases, J lost 2 bases, and 14 bases lay in between. The CDR3 DNA reads TGTGCCAGCAACGGGGGCAGGAGGACTAATGAAAAACTGTTTTTT. This codes for CASNGGRRTNEKLFF.

The chain employs TRBV9 and TRBJ2-1; D might be TRBD1 or TRBD2, each matching 5 bases. The CDR3 length is 15 residues. The germline gives CDR1 SGDLS, CDR2 YYNGEE. Trimming left V 3 bases short and J 4 bases short, with 14 bases between. The CDR3: CASSEWGTIYNEQFF. CDR3 bases: TGTGCCAGCAGCGAGTGGGGGACCATTTACAATGAGCAGTTCTTC. Drawing the rest from reference TRBV9 and TRBJ2-1, the complete variable domain is DSGVTQTPKHLITATGQRVTLRCSPRSGDLSVYWYQQSLDQGLQFLIQYYNGEERAKGNILERFSAQQFPDLHSELNLSSLELGDSALYFCASSEWGTIYNEQFFGPGTRLTVL.

V is TRBV14 and J is TRBJ2-3; D tentatively fits TRBD1 or TRBD2 (5 bases each). There are 17 residues in the CDR3. Germline V CDR1 and CDR2: SGHDN, FVKESK. The germline V and J ends were trimmed by 0 bases and 2 bases, with 15 bases remaining between them. The CDR3 DNA reads as TGTGCCAGCAGCCAAGATTGGGGCGGGCTCCTCACAGATACGCAGTATTTT. Translation: CASSQDWGGLLTDTQYF.

V usage is TRBV11-2 and J usage is TRBJ2-1; the D gene is possibly TRBD2 (6 bases). Germline V gene sequence: CDR1 SGHAT, CDR2 FQNNGV. The ends were cut back, 5 bases at V and 5 bases at J, with 22 bases in the middle. This CDR3 spans 17 amino acids. CDR3 DNA sequence: TGTGCCAGCAGCCTACCGGGAGCTAGAAACTTAAACAATGAGCAGTTCTTC. This sequence encodes CASSLPGARNLNNEQFF.

The rearrangement uses TRBV5-1 and TRBJ2-7; D call uncertain. V lost 2 bases to trimming and J lost 5 bases, with 20 bases between them. The CDR3 is 16 residues long. The germline gives CDR1 SGHRS, CDR2 YFSETQ. CDR3 DNA sequence: TGCGCCAGCAGCTTTGTCGGAACAGTTCGCCTAGACGAGCAGTACTTC. It translates to CASSFVGTVRLDEQYF. The entire variable domain, with the rest obtained from reference TRBV5-1 and TRBJ2-7, is as follows: KAGVTQTPRYLIKTRGQQVTLSCSPISGHRSVSWYQQTPGQGLQFLFEYFSETQRNKGNFPGRFSGRQFSNSRSEMNVSTLELGDSALYLCASSFVGTVRLDEQYFGPGTRLTVT.

The chain has TRBV7-8 and TRBJ2-1; TRBD1 is a possible D gene (6 bases). Deletions cut 5 bases from V and 1 base from J, with 15 bases between. Germline CDR1 and CDR2: SGHVS and FQNEAQ. This CDR3 has 16 residues. The CDR3 region has the DNA TGTGCCAGCAGCCCATCCCAGGGGTCGTCCTACAATGAGCAGTTCTTC. It encodes CASSPSQGSSYNEQFF. The full variable domain, in which reference TRBV7-8 and TRBJ2-1 provide the parts outside the CDR3, is GAGVSQSPRYKVAKRGQDVALRCDPISGHVSLFWYQQALGQGPEFLTYFQNEAQLDKSGLPSDRFFAERPEGSVSTLKIQRTQQEDSAVYLCASSPSQGSSYNEQFFGPGTRLTVL.

The chain combines TRBV7-8 with TRBJ2-1; a weak D match, TRBD2 (6 bases). V lost 10 bases to trimming and J lost 9 bases, with 25 bases between them. CDR1 and CDR2 from the germline V gene are SGHVS and FQNEAQ. This CDR3 is built from 15 residues. CDR3 nucleotide sequence: TGTGCCATTACACCCGGGGACGGAGGGTTGGGTGAGCAGTTCTTC. Amino acids: CAITPGDGGLGEQFF.

The genes are TRBV7-9 and TRBJ1-2; D perhaps matches TRBD1 (5 bases). V lost 5 bases to trimming and J lost 4 bases, with 17 bases between them. Germline V gene sequence: CDR1 SEHNR, CDR2 FQNEAQ (reference sequence). The CDR3 covers 15 residues. The chain's CDR3 is CASSPPGQALYGYTF. CDR3 coding DNA: TGTGCCAGCAGCCCCCCGGGGCAGGCACTCTATGGCTACACCTTC.

The chain recombines TRBV6-5 with TRBJ2-7, with a tentative D call TRBD2 (5 bases). The germline CDR1 and CDR2 sequences are MNHEY and SVGAGI. V was cut by 2 bases and J by 4 bases, with 15 bases left in between. This CDR3 comprises 15 residues. The CDR3 DNA reads TGTGCCAGCAGTTACCCGGGGATACCTCGATACGAGCAGTACTTC. Translated, it gives CASSYPGIPRYEQYF.

This chain uses TRBV2 with TRBJ2-3; 8 bases agree with TRBD2. After removal of 2 bases from V and 5 bases from J, the junction contained 3 bases not matched to a gene. Germline V gene data show CDR1 as SNHLY and CDR2 as FYNNEI. The CDR3 runs to 14 residues. This CDR3 is CASSETLAGDTQYF. DNA for the CDR3: TGTGCCAGCAGTGAAACGCTAGCGGGAGATACGCAGTATTTT.

The chain couples TRBV28 to TRBJ2-1; D gene ambiguous. The CDR3 spans 16 residues. The V end lost 2 bases, the J end lost 9 bases, and 20 bases lay between the germline ends. Per germline, CDR1 MDHEN and CDR2 SYDVKM. DNA for the CDR3: TGTGCCAGCAGTTTAAGGCGCACCTGGGCCAACAGTGAGCAGTTCTTC. Translation gives CASSLRRTWANSEQFF. Full variable domain (remainder filled in from reference TRBV28 and TRBJ2-1): DVKVTQSSRYLVKRTGEKVFLECVQDMDHENMFWYRQDPGLGLRLIYFSYDVKMKEKGDIPEGYSVSREKKERFSLILESASTNQTSMYLCASSLRRTWANSEQFFGPGTRLTVL.

The rearrangement links TRBV2 to TRBJ2-3; D is unclear. Germline CDR1 SNHLY, CDR2 FYNNEI. The CDR3 extends over 15 amino acids. Trimming took 9 bases from V and 0 from J, leaving 16 bases between them. The CDR3 spells CARKQTQSSTDTQYF. The CDR3, as DNA: TGTGCCAGGAAACAGACACAATCTAGCACAGATACGCAGTATTTT.

The chain has TRBV7-9 and TRBJ2-1, with D perhaps TRBD2 (5 bases). The ends were cut back, 3 bases at V and 13 bases at J, with 10 bases in the middle. CDR3 length equals 11 residues. Germline CDR1 and CDR2: SEHNR and FQNEAQ (reference sequence). CDR3 nucleotide sequence: TGTGCCAGCAGCTTGGGCGGGCAACAGTTCTTC. Translated: CASSLGGQQFF. Combining the CDR3 with reference TRBV7-9 and TRBJ2-1 gives the whole variable domain DTGVSQNPRHKITKRGQNVTFRCDPISEHNRLYWYRQTLGQGPEFLTYFQNEAQLEKSRLLSDRFSAERPKGSFSTLEIQRTEQGDSAMYLCASSLGGQQFFGPGTRLTVL.

The CDR3 protein is CASSLEIAGPGGYEQYF. The CDR3 nucleotides read TGTGCCAGCAGTTTGGAGATAGCGGGACCCGGGGGCTACGAGCAGTACTTC. The chain carries TRBV28 and TRBJ2-7, with 8 bases identical to TRBD2. J lost 3 bases, V lost 3 bases, and 13 bases had no gene match. Germline CDR1 MDHEN, CDR2 SYDVKM. This CDR3 comprises 17 residues.